Only a few counts were recorded for the clone carrying this T cell receptor beta chain. The data belong to a study of T-cell reconstitution after alpha-beta-depleted transplantation in children. This CDR3 contains 15 residues. V shed 4 bases and J 4 bases; nucleotides not matched to a gene: 5. Germline V gene sequence: CDR1 KGHSH, CDR2 LQKENI. Preparation of the TCRbeta library was carried out with unique molecular identifiers. TCRdb independently ran MiXCR on the PCR reads; one entry per CDR3 protein. The table has roughly 500,000 distinct CDR3 sequences, around 12% seen once. The chain couples TRBV18 to TRBJ1-1; 11 nucleotides match TRBD1. This clonotype was obtained from a human donor who donated a stem cell graft to a child with combined immunodeficiency. The starting material was PBMCs from the stem cell graft donor, obtained from the stem cell graft. The CDR3 here is CASSRRDRGGTEAFF. The CDR3 region has the DNA TGTGCCAGCTCACGTAGGGACAGGGGGGGCACTGAAGCTTTCTTT.